Listed below are T cell receptor beta chains from one sample, sequenced in a study of cytomegalovirus exposure and HLA in healthy donors. Assay: immunoSEQ multiplex PCR; the TCRdb copy retains only in-frame clones and omits some. This table holds around 83,000 clones, approximately 78% found once. The specimen sequenced was PBMCs. These TCRs come from a male donor in good health and CMV-seropositive. The CDR3 runs from the conserved cysteine through the conserved F or W. The order of the fields is D gene, clone size, V gene, J gene, CDR3 protein. A D gene is named only where the DNA matches it firmly. Some rows have no size entry. The others give once, few or many, or a class for an expanded clone.

d_gene: TRBD1
abundance: NA
v_gene: TRBV6-1
j_gene: TRBJ1-1
CDR3aa: CASSAGQVIEAFF

d_gene: NA
abundance: NA
v_gene: TRBV1
j_gene: NA
CDR3aa: CTSSQAGAEQYF

d_gene: NA
abundance: NA
v_gene: TRBV28
j_gene: TRBJ1-6
CDR3aa: CASRPNHANSPLHF

d_gene: NA
abundance: NA
v_gene: TRBV6-5
j_gene: TRBJ2-7
CDR3aa: CASNLRGGAYEQYF

d_gene: NA
abundance: NA
v_gene: TRBV29-1
j_gene: TRBJ1-3
CDR3aa: CSVEGGNGNTIYF

d_gene: NA
abundance: NA
v_gene: TRBV27
j_gene: TRBJ2-2
CDR3aa: CASSFRQATGELFF

d_gene: NA
abundance: NA
v_gene: TRBV19
j_gene: TRBJ1-1
CDR3aa: CASTLGPNTEAFF

d_gene: NA
abundance: NA
v_gene: TRBV10-1
j_gene: TRBJ2-7
CDR3aa: CASSEGTPYEQYF

d_gene: TRBD1
abundance: NA
v_gene: TRBV6-4
j_gene: TRBJ1-2
CDR3aa: CASRFMGQLEGYTF

d_gene: TRBD2
abundance: NA
v_gene: TRBV2
j_gene: TRBJ2-2
CDR3aa: CASRGLAGVGELFF

d_gene: TRBD2
abundance: NA
v_gene: TRBV28
j_gene: TRBJ2-1
CDR3aa: CASSSSGVKLYNEQFF

d_gene: TRBD1
abundance: NA
v_gene: TRBV11-2
j_gene: TRBJ1-2
CDR3aa: CASSARDSLYGYTF

d_gene: TRBD2
abundance: NA
v_gene: TRBV15
j_gene: TRBJ2-5
CDR3aa: CATGGGETQYF

d_gene: NA
abundance: NA
v_gene: TRBV5-8
j_gene: TRBJ2-3
CDR3aa: CASRGLNLGTDTQYF

d_gene: TRBD1
abundance: NA
v_gene: TRBV5-1
j_gene: TRBJ1-6
CDR3aa: CASSSGETGMSSPLHF

d_gene: TRBD1
abundance: NA
v_gene: TRBV28
j_gene: TRBJ2-2
CDR3aa: CASSSNRGPGELFF

d_gene: TRBD1
abundance: NA
v_gene: TRBV7-2
j_gene: TRBJ1-2
CDR3aa: CASSLGDRVGYTF

d_gene: TRBD1
abundance: NA
v_gene: TRBV9
j_gene: TRBJ1-2
CDR3aa: CASSSDRGPGNGYTF

d_gene: TRBD1
abundance: few
v_gene: TRBV7-9
j_gene: TRBJ1-2
CDR3aa: CASSFSLDRGNYGYTF

d_gene: TRBD1
abundance: NA
v_gene: TRBV6-5
j_gene: TRBJ1-1
CDR3aa: CASSYTQGARGTEAFF

d_gene: NA
abundance: NA
v_gene: TRBV27
j_gene: TRBJ1-1
CDR3aa: CASSLSSGGRTEAFF

d_gene: NA
abundance: NA
v_gene: TRBV19
j_gene: TRBJ1-5
CDR3aa: CASSMVQFNQPQHF

d_gene: NA
abundance: few
v_gene: TRBV29-1
j_gene: TRBJ2-6
CDR3aa: CSVEGPGEGANVLTF

d_gene: NA
abundance: NA
v_gene: TRBV11-2
j_gene: TRBJ2-5
CDR3aa: CASSAQLQETQYF

d_gene: TRBD1
abundance: NA
v_gene: TRBV29-1
j_gene: TRBJ1-2
CDR3aa: CSVGLQGAQVGYTF

d_gene: NA
abundance: NA
v_gene: TRBV15
j_gene: TRBJ2-5
CDR3aa: CATSRYREETQYF

d_gene: TRBD1
abundance: once
v_gene: TRBV27
j_gene: TRBJ2-7
CDR3aa: CASRAAGTGSYEQYF

d_gene: NA
abundance: NA
v_gene: TRBV15
j_gene: TRBJ1-1
CDR3aa: CATSSKLQGHTEAFF

d_gene: NA
abundance: few
v_gene: TRBV6-6
j_gene: TRBJ1-4
CDR3aa: CASSVWEGPNEKLFF

d_gene: NA
abundance: NA
v_gene: TRBV5-6
j_gene: TRBJ1-1
CDR3aa: CASSLGAGWNEAFF

d_gene: TRBD1
abundance: NA
v_gene: TRBV28
j_gene: TRBJ1-2
CDR3aa: CASRRTGGDSPSNYGYTF

d_gene: TRBD2
abundance: once
v_gene: TRBV9
j_gene: TRBJ2-1
CDR3aa: CASSVDSGRGNEQFF

d_gene: NA
abundance: NA
v_gene: TRBV19
j_gene: TRBJ2-1
CDR3aa: CASRVDTYNEQFF

d_gene: NA
abundance: NA
v_gene: TRBV10-1
j_gene: TRBJ2-2
CDR3aa: CASGGGIGHFPGELFF

d_gene: TRBD2
abundance: NA
v_gene: TRBV4-1
j_gene: TRBJ2-1
CDR3aa: CASSQPPGLAPQGGNEQFF

d_gene: TRBD1
abundance: NA
v_gene: TRBV5-1
j_gene: TRBJ1-2
CDR3aa: CASSLEFGQGYGYTF

d_gene: TRBD2
abundance: NA
v_gene: TRBV6-6
j_gene: TRBJ2-5
CDR3aa: CASGVSGGGETQYF

d_gene: NA
abundance: NA
v_gene: TRBV5-4
j_gene: TRBJ2-1
CDR3aa: CASSLLTGSYYNEQFF

d_gene: NA
abundance: few
v_gene: TRBV5-4
j_gene: TRBJ2-1
CDR3aa: CASSFARRNEQFF

d_gene: NA
abundance: NA
v_gene: TRBV6-7
j_gene: TRBJ2-1
CDR3aa: CASSYSFYSQDNTRRVSYNEQFF

d_gene: NA
abundance: NA
v_gene: TRBV30
j_gene: TRBJ1-2
CDR3aa: CAWKSQDGYTF

d_gene: NA
abundance: NA
v_gene: TRBV7-9
j_gene: TRBJ1-4
CDR3aa: CASSLTRSGRGGEKLFF

d_gene: NA
abundance: NA
v_gene: TRBV28
j_gene: TRBJ2-3
CDR3aa: CASSSPFELLQNTDTQYF

d_gene: TRBD1
abundance: NA
v_gene: TRBV18
j_gene: TRBJ1-1
CDR3aa: CASSPSRGQGAALGTEAFF

d_gene: TRBD2
abundance: once
v_gene: TRBV29-1
j_gene: TRBJ2-1
CDR3aa: CSVEEGTSGRRNEQFF

d_gene: TRBD1
abundance: few
v_gene: TRBV6-1
j_gene: TRBJ1-1
CDR3aa: CASSAIQGAEAFF

d_gene: NA
abundance: NA
v_gene: TRBV14
j_gene: TRBJ2-2
CDR3aa: CASSTITGELFF

d_gene: NA
abundance: NA
v_gene: TRBV13
j_gene: TRBJ1-4
CDR3aa: CASSDGGTNEKLFF

d_gene: TRBD2
abundance: few
v_gene: TRBV27
j_gene: TRBJ2-7
CDR3aa: CASKTQMILGGNEQYF

d_gene: TRBD1
abundance: few
v_gene: TRBV5-4
j_gene: TRBJ2-1
CDR3aa: CASSLTGVGGEQFF

d_gene: TRBD1
abundance: once
v_gene: TRBV5-1
j_gene: TRBJ1-5
CDR3aa: CASSWGTGVNQPQHF

d_gene: NA
abundance: NA
v_gene: TRBV4-1
j_gene: TRBJ2-7
CDR3aa: CASSYMDSYEQYF